Below, 25 T cell receptor beta chains from the same sample are listed, as sequenced in a study of prognosis after radiotherapy for stage I lung cancer. Genomic DNA yielded TCR beta CDR3, amplified by two-round multiplex PCR. First-round PCR employed TRBV- and TRBJ-specific primers for each gene. TCRdb called the multiplex PCR reads again in MiXCR, with one record for every CDR3 protein. The table shows 30,000 or so distinct CDR3 sequences, with about 30% occurring only once. The specimen comprised PBMCs, sampled before or after stereotactic body radiation therapy (not recorded which). Source of these receptors: a donor of 50 years or more with non-small cell lung cancer.

This clonotype was observed a single time. Since a far larger clone is one base different, this is likely a read error. V and J are TRBV5-1 and TRBJ2-1; 8 nucleotides align to TRBD2. This CDR3 is built from 12 residues. Per germline, CDR1 SGHRS and CDR2 YFSETQ. The V segment lost 1 base and the J segment 13 bases; nucleotides outside the gene matches: 4. CDR3: CASSLNSGTQFF. The CDR3 DNA reads as TGCGCCAGCAGCTTGAATAGCGGGACCCAGTTCTTC.

In regard to this clonotype: An end of the junction differs from the germline gene, which may be a read error. This chain links TRBV6-2 or TRBV6-3 with TRBJ2-7; perhaps TRBD2 as D (6 bases). CDR3 length: 13 residues. CDR1 and CDR2 from the germline V gene are MNHEY and SVGEGT. DNA for the CDR3: TGTGCCAGCAGGATAGCGGTAGGGCACGAGCATTACTTC. Residues: CASRIAVGHEHYF.

The genes are TRBV7-2 and TRBJ2-1; D unresolved. This CDR3 contains 12 residues. V lost 5 bases to trimming and J lost 6 bases, with 8 bases between them. CDR1 SGHTA and CDR2 FQGNSA come from the germline V gene. Here the CDR3 reads CASSRSINEQFF. The DNA for the CDR3 is TGTGCCAGCAGCCGCAGTATCAATGAGCAGTTCTTC.

For this clonotype: A much more abundant neighbour one base away suggests this may be a read error. The rearrangement uses TRBV6-5 and TRBJ2-5, with 9 bases aligning to TRBD1. The CDR3 is 19 amino acids. From germline, CDR1 is MNHEY and CDR2 SVGAGI. The CDR3 reads CASIYSPRLGTGIQETQYF. The CDR3 nucleotides are TGTGCCAGCATTTACTCACCTCGCCTAGGGACAGGGATCCAAGAGACCCAGTACTTC.

For this clonotype: A read error is likely here: a far larger clone is one base away. Because the CDR3's place on the DNA is in doubt, the DNA is left out and the CDR3 is given as listed by TCRdb. This chain uses TRBV6-9 with TRBJ2-7; TRBD1, the table's D call, lacks a check against the DNA. Germline V gene data show CDR1 as MNHGY and CDR2 as SVAAGI. The CDR3 adds up to 15 amino acids, both ends counted. CDR3 sequence reads: CASSFGGGSDYEHYF.

CDR3 residues: CASRLGTDTGELFF. CDR3 DNA: TGTGCCAGCAGGCTAGGGACAGACACCGGGGAGCTGTTTTTT. This chain joins TRBV6-1 and TRBJ2-2; TRBD1 agrees at 7 bases. The CDR3 covers 14 residues. Germline V gene sequence: CDR1 MNHNS, CDR2 SASEGT. The V gene end was trimmed by 6 bases and the J gene end by 3 bases; junction bases not matched to a gene: 4.

Comment on this clonotype: This is likely an artifact of a read error, given a far larger clone one base away. The chain employs TRBV27 and TRBJ2-5; a weak D match, TRBD2 (5 bases). The CDR3 is made up of 14 amino acids. Germline CDR1 reads MNHEY; CDR2 reads SMNVEV (reference sequence). Trimming took 5 bases from V and 1 from J, leaving 11 bases between them. The chain's CDR3 is CASSVKTSQETQYF. CDR3 nucleotides: TGTGCCAGCAGTGTAAAAACTAGCCAAGAGACCCAGTACTTC.

This clonotype was observed at least ten times. The V and J genes are TRBV20-1 and TRBJ2-2, with 9 bases fitting TRBD1. Germline-derived CDR1 and CDR2 are DFQATT and SNEGSKA (reference sequence). This CDR3 contains 16 residues. The V gene end was trimmed by 3 bases and the J gene end by 3 bases; junction bases not matched to a gene: 8. CDR3 in DNA: TGCAGTGCTAGGGAACAGGGGGCGACCCACACCGGGGAGCTGTTTTTT. This gives the protein CSAREQGATHTGELFF.

This clonotype has ten or more counts. This chain connects TRBV5-1 to TRBJ1-4; no clear D gene. In germline, CDR1 is SGHRS, CDR2 YFSETQ. The CDR3 runs to 15 residues. V lost 0 bases, J lost 5 bases, and 11 bases lay in between. The CDR3 coding sequence is TGCGCCAGCAGCTTGGCCCCCGGGTTAAATGAAAAACTGTTTTTT. Translation gives CASSLAPGLNEKLFF.

Worth noting for this clonotype: A much larger clone sits a single nucleotide away, making a read error possible. The V call is TRBV6-2 or TRBV6-3, the J call TRBJ2-5; 9 nucleotides match TRBD2. There are 14 residues in the CDR3. Germline V gives CDR1 MNHEY, CDR2 SVGEGT. With V trimmed by 6 bases and J by 10 bases, 12 bases remained unmatched. The CDR3: CASRGLALSGNQYF. The CDR3 DNA reads as TGTGCCAGCAGGGGACTAGCTTTATCAGGGAACCAGTACTTC.

This chain uses TRBV5-1 with TRBJ1-2; D is perhaps TRBD1 (6 bases). The V end was cut by 4 bases, the J end by 8 bases, with 15 bases between. Per the germline V gene, CDR1 is SGHRS and CDR2 is YFSETQ. This CDR3 comprises 13 residues. The CDR3 is CASSNGGPGGYTF. In nucleotides, the CDR3 is TGCGCCAGCAGCAACGGGGGGCCGGGCGGCTACACCTTC.

This clonotype occurred many times. This chain uses TRBV2 with TRBJ2-1; D may be TRBD2 (5 bases). CDR3 size: 11 residues. From germline, CDR1 is SNHLY and CDR2 FYNNEI. Between the trimmed V and J ends, which lost 6 bases and 9 bases, there was a span of 9 bases. CDR3 sequence: CASSGGTEQFF. DNA for the CDR3: TGTGCCAGCAGCGGAGGAACTGAGCAGTTCTTC.

With respect to this clonotype: This may stem from a read error, because a much larger clone lies one nucleotide away. Because the CDR3 is missing its conserved closing phenylalanine or tryptophan, this is likely a read error. This chain's CDR3 is CASSSNPDRILFPNSPLHS. CDR3 nucleotides: TGTGCCAGCAGCTCCAATCCGGACAGGATACTTTTCCCTAATTCACCCCTCCACTCT. The genes are TRBV7-6 and TRBJ1-6; 7 bases are shared with TRBD1. The CDR3 runs to 19 residues. CDR1 SGHVS and CDR2 FNYEAQ come from the germline V gene. V dropped 4 bases and J dropped 6; count of bases not matched to a gene: 18.

Points on this clonotype: Germline is not matched at one junction end, which may reflect a read error. The chain has TRBV6-9 and TRBJ2-4, with D perhaps TRBD2 (5 bases). Per the germline V gene, CDR1 is MNHGY and CDR2 is SVAAGI. This CDR3 is 14 amino acids long. For the CDR3, the DNA is TGTGCCAGTAGTTACACTGGACTCCTAAGCATTCAGTACTTC. Protein sequence: CASSYTGLLSIQYF.

In regard to this clonotype: This could be a read error, since a much larger clone is one nucleotide away. This chain connects TRBV6-2 or TRBV6-3 to TRBJ1-1; no clear D gene. The V end lost 3 bases, the J end lost 4 bases, and 12 bases lay between the germline ends. CDR3 length equals 14 residues. Germline values: CDR1 MNHEY, CDR2 SVGEGT. The CDR3 sequence is CASSYASIGTEAFF. CDR3 nucleotides: TGTGCCAGCAGTTATGCCTCTATAGGCACTGAAGCTTTCTTT.

The gene calls are TRBV12-3 or TRBV12-4 and TRBJ2-1; no firm D call. The CDR3 consists of 14 residues. Trimming cost V 2 bases and J 7 bases, with 12 bases left between them. In DNA, the CDR3 is TGTGCCAGCAGTTTATCGTTTGAATCGAATGAGCAGTTCTTC. As protein: CASSLSFESNEQFF.

This chain links TRBV6-2 or TRBV6-3 with TRBJ1-5; D not certain. Trimming took off 5 bases at V and 6 bases at J, with 14 bases between the two ends. The CDR3 contains 14 residues. The germline CDR1 and CDR2 sequences are MNHEY and SVGEGT. The CDR3 is CASSKDNILQPQHF. For the CDR3, the DNA is TGTGCCAGCAGTAAAGACAATATCCTTCAGCCCCAGCATTTT.

This clonotype was recorded at least ten times. The genes are TRBV20-1 and TRBJ2-7, with 12 bases fitting TRBD1. Per germline, CDR1 DFQATT and CDR2 SNEGSKA (reference sequence). This CDR3 is built from 15 residues. V was clipped by 3 bases and J by 5 bases; unmatched bases: 8. For the CDR3, the DNA is TGCAGTGCTAGTGAGGGGACAGGGGGCATGAACGAGCAGTACTTC. This codes for CSASEGTGGMNEQYF.

This clonotype was observed at least ten times. The rearrangement links TRBV12-3 or TRBV12-4 to TRBJ2-1, with D unclear. V was pared by 0 bases and J by 3 bases, with 9 bases between. CDR3 length: 15 residues. The CDR3 reads CASSLAWSHYNEQFF. Written as DNA, the CDR3 is TGTGCCAGCAGTTTAGCTTGGAGTCACTACAATGAGCAGTTCTTC.

This clonotype was seen more than once but under ten times. Just one base apart from a much larger clone, this may be a read error. The CDR3 coding sequence is TGTGCCAGCGGACAGGGGGCTGGTTCCTACGAGCAGTACTTC. This sequence encodes CASGQGAGSYEQYF. The chain recombines TRBV2 with TRBJ2-7, with 11 bases identical to TRBD1. Germline values: CDR1 SNHLY, CDR2 FYNNEI. This CDR3 comprises 14 residues. With 8 bases clipped from V and 1 base from J, the junction kept 4 bases outside the gene matches.

There are many counts of this clonotype. V and J are TRBV20-1 and TRBJ2-7, with D maybe TRBD2 (6 bases). The germline V gene encodes CDR1 DFQATT and CDR2 SNEGSKA (reference sequence). The length of the CDR3 is 14 residues. Trimming removed 6 bases from V and 1 base from J, with 16 bases in between. The CDR3 loop is CSAILHSGSYEQYF. CDR3 bases: TGCAGTGCCATCCTCCACAGCGGGTCCTACGAGCAGTACTTC.

The table lists this clonotype with many counts. The rearrangement links TRBV29-1 to TRBJ2-3; TRBD2 matches 13 bases. CDR1 is SQVTM and CDR2 is ANQGSEA in the germline V gene. After removal of 6 bases from V and 3 bases from J, the junction contained 12 bases not matched to a gene. The CDR3 consists of 17 residues. This chain's CDR3 is CSVILAGGIAATDTQYF. In DNA, the CDR3 is TGCAGCGTCATACTAGCGGGAGGGATTGCGGCGACAGATACGCAGTATTTT.

This clonotype turned up a few times. This chain links TRBV5-1 with TRBJ2-1, with D uncertain. The CDR3 is 15 amino acids. The V gene's germline CDR1 is SGHRS and CDR2 YFSETQ. Trimming shortened V by 0 bases and J by 4 bases, and 11 bases separated the two germline ends. The CDR3 spells CASSLAGVGYNEQFF. As DNA, the CDR3 is TGCGCCAGCAGCTTGGCAGGAGTAGGTTACAATGAGCAGTTCTTC.

This clonotype was counted at least ten times. The CDR3 here is CATSDLPGLAADTQYF. CDR3 bases: TGTGCCACCAGTGATTTGCCGGGACTAGCAGCAGATACGCAGTATTTT. The chain employs TRBV24-1 and TRBJ2-3, with TRBD2 identical over 9 bases. Germline V CDR1 and CDR2: KGHDR, SFDVKD. The CDR3 extends over 16 amino acids. After removal of 0 bases from V and 4 bases from J, the junction contained 4 bases not matched to a gene.

On this clonotype itself: An end of the junction does not agree with germline; a read error may underlie this. This chain connects TRBV25-1 to TRBJ1-6; D not certain. This CDR3 comprises 11 residues. The germline CDR1 and CDR2 sequences are MGHDK and SYGVNS. CDR3 sequence (DNA): TGTGCCAGCGAACGGGATTCACCCCTTCACTTT. Translating it yields CASERDSPLHF.